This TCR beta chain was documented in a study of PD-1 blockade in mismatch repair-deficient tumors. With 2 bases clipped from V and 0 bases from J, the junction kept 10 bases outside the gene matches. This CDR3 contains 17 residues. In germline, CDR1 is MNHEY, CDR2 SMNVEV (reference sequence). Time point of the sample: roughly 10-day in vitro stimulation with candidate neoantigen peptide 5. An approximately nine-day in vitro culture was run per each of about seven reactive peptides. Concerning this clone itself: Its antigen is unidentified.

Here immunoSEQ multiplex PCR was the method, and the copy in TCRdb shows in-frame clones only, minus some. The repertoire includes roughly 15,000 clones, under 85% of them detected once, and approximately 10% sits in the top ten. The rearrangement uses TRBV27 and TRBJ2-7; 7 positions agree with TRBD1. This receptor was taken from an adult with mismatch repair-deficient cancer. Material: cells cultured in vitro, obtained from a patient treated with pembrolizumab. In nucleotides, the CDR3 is TGTGCCAGCAGTTTAAGGGGGCGGCAGACACTCTCCTACGAGCAGTACTTC. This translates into CASSLRGRQTLSYEQYF.